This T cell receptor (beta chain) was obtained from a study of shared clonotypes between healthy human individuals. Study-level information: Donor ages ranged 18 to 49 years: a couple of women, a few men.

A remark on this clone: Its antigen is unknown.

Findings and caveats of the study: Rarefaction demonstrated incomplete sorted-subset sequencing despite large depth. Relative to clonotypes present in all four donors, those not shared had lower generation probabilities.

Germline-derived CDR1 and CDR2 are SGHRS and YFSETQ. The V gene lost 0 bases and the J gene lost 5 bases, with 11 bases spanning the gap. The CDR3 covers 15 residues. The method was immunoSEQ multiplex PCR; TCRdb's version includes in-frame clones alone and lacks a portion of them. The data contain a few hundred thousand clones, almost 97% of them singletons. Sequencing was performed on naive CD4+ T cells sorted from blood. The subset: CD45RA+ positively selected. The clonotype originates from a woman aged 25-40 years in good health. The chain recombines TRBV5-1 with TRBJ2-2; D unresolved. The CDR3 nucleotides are TGCGCCAGCAGCTTGGGTTCGGGTTCTACCGGGGAGCTGTTTTTT. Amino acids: CASSLGSGSTGELFF.